What follows are 3 T cell receptor beta chains derived from one specimen sequenced in a study of sequential checkpoint blockade in melanoma. Sequenced by immunoSEQ multiplex PCR; TCRdb stores in-frame clones only, minus some. This sample has 6,500 to 10,000 clones, with under 80% found just once. Treatment noted: randomized to nivolumab then ipilimumab (arm A) or the reverse (arm B). The input for sequencing was CD8+ T cells sorted from blood (inferred from file names), taken from a patient given nivolumab and ipilimumab in sequence. These receptors were taken from a human patient with melanoma. Some clones in this sample may be carry-over from other donors' samples.

V usage is TRBV11-2 and J usage is TRBJ1-1, with a tentative D call TRBD1 (6 bases). V lost 1 base to trimming and J lost 10 bases, with 25 bases between them. Germline loops: CDR1 SGHAT, CDR2 FQNNGV. This CDR3 spans 17 amino acids. The CDR3 DNA reads TGTGCCAGCAGCTTAGTATCGACAGGCCCACTTCTTCTAGGAGCTTTCTTT. Protein product: CASSLVSTGPLLLGAFF.

V and J are TRBV5-1 and TRBJ2-4; D may be TRBD2 (7 bases). Trimming cost V 4 bases and J 0 bases, with 17 bases left between them. Germline assignment: CDR1 SGHRS and CDR2 YFSETQ. The CDR3 has 17 residues. CDR3 nucleotides: TGCGCCAGCAGCCGAGGGGGGGACACTTTAGCCAAAAACATTCAGTACTTC. Its protein is CASSRGGDTLAKNIQYF.

Remarks on this clone: One end of the junction fails to match germline, which may point to a read error. The genes are TRBV4-2 and TRBJ2-5, with TRBD2 as a possible D gene (7 bases). The J call may be in error: the DNA end matches TRBJ2-7 better. CDR1 and CDR2 (germline): LGHNA, YNFKEQ. This CDR3 is 15 amino acids long. The DNA of the CDR3 is TGTGCCAGCAGCGAAGAGGGGGGGAGTGCCTACGAGCAGTACTTC. It codes for CASSEEGGSAYEQYF.